The 19 T cell receptor beta chains below were found in one sample sequenced in a study of blood T cell repertoires in COVID-19. Produced via immunoSEQ multiplex PCR; TCRdb's table is partial and in-frame only. The sample includes roughly 100,000 clones, 70% to 90% seen only once; the top ten take approximately 1.6%. Source material: peripheral blood. All receptors come from a man older than 75 with acute or convalescent COVID-19.

The chain recombines TRBV6-2 or TRBV6-3 with TRBJ1-1; TRBD1 matches 10 bases. V was pared by 5 bases and J by 4 bases, with 10 bases of the junction left unmatched. The CDR3 loop spans 16 amino acids. The germline V gene has CDR1 MNHEY and CDR2 SVGEGT. In nucleotides, the CDR3 is TGTGCCAGCAGTGACCGACAGGGGGCGCCGGTCACTGAAGCTTTCTTT. Translating gives CASSDRQGAPVTEAFF.

The J gene is TRBJ2-3, the V gene TRBV19; D is uncertain. V shed 3 bases and J shed 6 bases, with 16 bases lying between them. Germline V gene data show CDR1 as LNHDA and CDR2 as SQIVND (reference sequence). This CDR3 spans 15 amino acids. The DNA of the CDR3 is TGTGCCAGTAGTATTGGCGTTGCTTCCGGGGATACGCAGTATTTT. Its translation is CASSIGVASGDTQYF.

This rearrangement joins TRBV18 to TRBJ2-7; no definite D call. The germline CDR1 and CDR2 sequences are KGHSH and LQKENI. The CDR3 length is 12 residues. The germline V and J ends were trimmed by 2 bases and 7 bases, with 9 bases remaining between them. For the CDR3, the DNA is TGTGCCAGCTCACCATCCCCCGTGGAGCAGTACTTC. Translated: CASSPSPVEQYF.

This clone turned up a few times. The chain employs TRBV5-4 and TRBJ2-5, with 8 nucleotides matching TRBD2. The V gene end was trimmed by 4 bases and the J gene end by 7 bases; junction bases not matched to a gene: 12. CDR1 is SGHNT, CDR2 YYREEE, per germline (reference sequence). This CDR3 is built from 15 residues. CDR3 amino acids: CASSETGTRGRTQYF. The DNA for the CDR3 is TGTGCCAGCAGCGAGACCGGGACTAGGGGCCGGACCCAGTACTTC.

The chain uses TRBV24-1 and TRBJ2-1; tentatively, D is TRBD1 (6 bases). There are 17 residues in the CDR3. Germline CDR1 reads KGHDR; CDR2 reads SFDVKD. Trimming removed 2 bases at V and 6 bases at J, with 19 bases between. In nucleotides, the CDR3 is TGTGCCACCAGTGATTCCCTGGGGGAACAGGGTATCAATGAGCAGTTCTTC. It yields the protein CATSDSLGEQGINEQFF.

The chain couples TRBV7-2 to TRBJ2-7, with 9 bases matching TRBD2. CDR3 length: 14 amino acids. Losses at the gene ends were 10 bases for V and 7 bases for J; bases not matched to a gene: 14. CDR1 is SGHTA and CDR2 is FQGNSA in the germline V gene. CDR3 region: CATKLAGWVEEQYF. The CDR3 DNA sequence: TGTGCCACAAAACTAGCGGGCTGGGTTGAGGAGCAGTACTTC. Using reference TRBV7-2 and TRBJ2-7 for the parts outside the CDR3, the full variable domain is GAGVSQSPSNKVTEKGKDVELRCDPISGHTALYWYRQSLGQGLEFLIYFQGNSAPDKSGLPSDRFSAERTGGSVSTLTIQRTQQEDSAVYLCATKLAGWVEEQYFGPGTRLTVT.

The rearrangement links TRBV7-2 to TRBJ2-3; D may be TRBD1 (6 bases). Germline V gene lookup returns CDR1 SGHTA and CDR2 FQGNSA. The CDR3 is made up of 12 amino acids. V shed 5 bases and J shed 5 bases, with 8 bases lying between them. CDR3 sequence reads: CASSQGQDTQYF. For the CDR3, the DNA is TGTGCCAGCAGCCAGGGGCAAGATACGCAGTATTTT.

This clone has a single count. The chain is built from TRBV29-1 and TRBJ1-2; 7 bases map to TRBD1. V lost 6 bases and J lost 0; bases outside the gene matches: 7. This CDR3 has 14 residues. The germline CDR1 and CDR2 sequences are SQVTM and ANQGSEA. The CDR3 loop is CSVGGTDPNYGYTF. Here the CDR3 DNA reads TGCAGCGTGGGTGGGACAGACCCTAACTATGGCTACACCTTC.

This clone appeared once. The chain employs TRBV28 and TRBJ2-5; tentatively, D is TRBD1 (6 bases). V lost 7 bases to trimming and J lost 1 base, with 16 bases between them. CDR1 is MDHEN, CDR2 SYDVKM, per germline. The length of the CDR3 is 15 residues. The CDR3 region is CASTPGTNTQETQYF. Written as DNA, the CDR3 is TGTGCCAGCACCCCCGGGACAAATACCCAAGAGACCCAGTACTTC.

This clone was detected once. This chain joins TRBV7-9 and TRBJ2-7; the match to TRBD1 covers 10 bases. CDR1 and CDR2 (germline): SEHNR, FQNEAQ (reference sequence). V lost 4 bases, J lost 3 bases, and 6 bases stayed unmatched. The CDR3 has 15 amino acids. The CDR3 spells CASSSSGTGVYEQYF. In DNA, the CDR3 is TGTGCCAGCAGCTCCTCCGGGACAGGGGTCTACGAGCAGTACTTC.

The sample holds a few counts of this clone. This chain joins TRBV3-1 (or the pseudogene TRBV3-2) and TRBJ2-7; 9 bases are a match to TRBD2. With 4 bases clipped from V and 3 bases from J, the junction kept 1 base outside the gene matches. This CDR3 contains 13 residues. Germline loops: CDR1 LGHDT, CDR2 YNNKEL (reference sequence). CDR3 region: CASSLAGVYEQYF. CDR3 DNA sequence: TGTGCCAGCAGCCTAGCGGGAGTCTACGAGCAGTACTTC.

The chain links TRBV2 to TRBJ1-2, with TRBD1 matching over 7 bases. Germline-derived CDR1 and CDR2 are SNHLY and FYNNEI. After removal of 4 bases from V and 1 base from J, the junction contained 0 bases not matched to a gene. The CDR3 extends over 13 amino acids. CDR3 protein: CASSAGGNYGYTF. The CDR3 nucleotides read TGTGCCAGCAGTGCAGGGGGTAACTATGGCTACACCTTC.

This clone came up a few times. The chain couples TRBV7-2 to TRBJ2-3; 10 bases fit TRBD2. Looked up from germline, CDR1 is SGHTA and CDR2 is FQGNSA. The junction had 6 bases not matched to a gene; V was cut back by 0 bases and J by 6 bases. The CDR3 has 16 amino acids. The CDR3 reads CASSLAASGSSDTQYF. Written as DNA, the CDR3 is TGTGCCAGCAGCTTAGCGGCTAGCGGGAGTAGTGATACGCAGTATTTT.

This chain joins TRBV7-6 and TRBJ1-1; 7 bases align to TRBD1. CDR3 length equals 17 residues. The germline gives CDR1 SGHVS, CDR2 FNYEAQ. The junction had 13 bases not matched to a gene; V was cut back by 5 bases and J by 1 base. CDR3 amino acids: CASSPRTRAGGNTEAFF. The CDR3 bases are TGTGCCAGCAGCCCCCGGACGAGGGCAGGGGGGAACACTGAAGCTTTCTTT.

J is TRBJ1-1 and V is TRBV2; 7 bases align to TRBD1. There are 13 residues in the CDR3. In germline, CDR1 is SNHLY, CDR2 FYNNEI. J lost 2 bases, V lost 6 bases, and 3 bases had no gene match. The CDR3 reads CASRGQTNTEAFF. CDR3 bases: TGTGCCAGCAGGGGACAGACTAACACTGAAGCTTTCTTT.

The chain joins TRBV7-2 to TRBJ2-7; no firm D call. Germline CDR1 SGHTA, CDR2 FQGNSA. V shed 2 bases and J shed 0 bases, with 11 bases lying between them. The CDR3 spans 15 residues. The CDR3 coding sequence is TGTGCCAGCAGCTTAATTCCTTTGAGCTCCTACGAGCAGTACTTC. The encoded protein is CASSLIPLSSYEQYF.

J is TRBJ2-7 and V is TRBV19; 11 positions agree with TRBD2. V trimming: 5 bases; J trimming: 2 bases; junction bases outside the gene matches: 20. The CDR3 contains 20 residues. Germline lookup yields CDR1 LNHDA and CDR2 SQIVND (reference sequence). CDR3 coding DNA: TGTGCCAGTAGTCCCCGCCCCGACAGAACTAGCGGGAGAGGGGCCTACGAGCAGTACTTC. It codes for CASSPRPDRTSGRGAYEQYF.

V and J are TRBV10-3 and TRBJ2-1; 9 positions match TRBD2. Trimming cost V 5 bases and J 2 bases; bases outside gene matches: 4. Germline V gene lookup returns CDR1 ENHRY and CDR2 SYGVKD. The CDR3 length is 15 residues. CDR3 in DNA: TGTGCCATCAGTCCTAGCGGGATCACCTACAATGAGCAGTTCTTC. It codes for CAISPSGITYNEQFF.

The CDR3 spells CGGPRGETQYF. As DNA, the CDR3 is TGTGGGGGCCCCCGTGGGGAGACCCAGTACTTC. The chain is built from TRBV15 and TRBJ2-5; D might be TRBD1 (5 bases). CDR1 LNHNV and CDR2 YYDKDF come from the germline V gene (reference sequence). The CDR3 is 11 residues long.